This entry describes one TCR beta chain. This entry is derived from a study of blood T cell repertoires in COVID-19. As originally analysed: Using reference gene primer amplification, nucleated cell counts were estimated. This table comes from immunoSEQ multiplex PCR, and its TCRdb copy is limited to in-frame clones, with some not included. V and J calls and clone size are those listed in that table; D and trimming were worked out from the DNA. Here the sample spans approximately 300,000 clones, around 90% being singletons. The CDR3 loop spans 15 amino acids. Trimming shortened V by 3 bases and J by 0 bases, and 9 bases separated the two germline ends. CDR1 is ENHRY, CDR2 SYGVKD, per germline. Those who participated ranged in age from 18 to 89 years and resided in 20 to 30 US areas. For recovered donors of Cohort 3, there were two negative PCRs, clearance, or symptom resolution.

This clonotype was obtained from a woman younger than 45 who had recovered from COVID-19. The genes are TRBV10-3 and TRBJ2-1, with a possible D match to TRBD2 (5 bases). Sequencing was carried out using PBMCs or T cells enriched from blood (not recorded which). The CDR3, as DNA: TGTGCCATCAGTGAAAAAGAGGGCTCCTACAATGAGCAGTTCTTC. Translating it yields CAISEKEGSYNEQFF.